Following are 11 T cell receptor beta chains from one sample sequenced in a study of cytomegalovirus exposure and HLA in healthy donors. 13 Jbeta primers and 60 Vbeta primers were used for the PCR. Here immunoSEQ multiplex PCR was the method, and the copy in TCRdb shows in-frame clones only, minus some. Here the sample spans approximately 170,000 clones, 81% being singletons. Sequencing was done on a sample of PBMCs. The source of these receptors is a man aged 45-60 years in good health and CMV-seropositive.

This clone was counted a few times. CDR3 amino acids: CASSPPVAGPYEQYF. As DNA, the CDR3 is TGTGCCAGCTCACCACCTGTAGCGGGGCCCTACGAGCAGTACTTC. The V gene is TRBV18, the J gene TRBJ2-7; 8 bases agree with TRBD2. The CDR3 has 15 amino acids. CDR1 is KGHSH and CDR2 is LQKENI in the germline V gene. The V segment lost 0 bases and the J segment 2 bases; nucleotides outside the gene matches: 3.

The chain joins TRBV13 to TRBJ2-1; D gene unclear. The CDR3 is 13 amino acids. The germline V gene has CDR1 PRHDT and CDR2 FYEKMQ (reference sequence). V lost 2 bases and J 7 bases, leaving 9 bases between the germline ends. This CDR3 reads CASSLNRRNEQFF. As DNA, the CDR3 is TGTGCCAGCAGCTTAAACAGAAGGAATGAGCAGTTCTTC.

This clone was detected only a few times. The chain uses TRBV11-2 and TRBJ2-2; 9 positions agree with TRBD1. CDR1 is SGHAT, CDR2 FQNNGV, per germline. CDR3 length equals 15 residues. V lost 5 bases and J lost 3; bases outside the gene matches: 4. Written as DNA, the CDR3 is TGTGCCAGCAGCCCCCGGGACAGGGACACCGGGGAGCTGTTTTTT. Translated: CASSPRDRDTGELFF.

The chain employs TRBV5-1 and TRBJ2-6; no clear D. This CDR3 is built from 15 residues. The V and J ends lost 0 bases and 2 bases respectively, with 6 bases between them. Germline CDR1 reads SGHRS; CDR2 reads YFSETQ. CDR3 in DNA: TGCGCCAGCAGCTTGGGCAGTACTGGGGCCAACGTCCTGACTTTC. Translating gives CASSLGSTGANVLTF.

CDR3 nucleotides: TGTGCCAGCAGCTTGAATCAGCGGGAGCATTATTTT. Protein: CASSLNQREHYF. J is TRBJ2-3 and V is TRBV5-4, with 8 nucleotides matching TRBD2. Germline loops: CDR1 SGHNT, CDR2 YYREEE (reference sequence). With 1 base clipped from V and 15 bases from J, the junction kept 7 bases outside the gene matches. The length of the CDR3 is 12 residues.

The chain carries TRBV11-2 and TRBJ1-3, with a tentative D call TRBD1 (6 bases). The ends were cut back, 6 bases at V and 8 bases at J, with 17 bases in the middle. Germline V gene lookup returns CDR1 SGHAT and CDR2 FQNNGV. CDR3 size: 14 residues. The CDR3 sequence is CASRWGGRTDTIYF. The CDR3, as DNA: TGTGCCAGCAGATGGGGGGGGCGGACGGACACCATATATTTT. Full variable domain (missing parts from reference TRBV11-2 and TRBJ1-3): EAGVAQSPRYKIIEKRQSVAFWCNPISGHATLYWYQQILGQGPKLLIQFQNNGVVDDSQLPKDRFSAERLKGVDSTLKIQPAKLEDSAVYLCASRWGGRTDTIYFGEGSWLTVV.

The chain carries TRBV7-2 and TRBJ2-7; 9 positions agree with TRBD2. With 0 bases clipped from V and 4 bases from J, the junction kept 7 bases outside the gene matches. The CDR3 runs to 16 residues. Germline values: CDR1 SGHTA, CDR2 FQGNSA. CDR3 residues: CASSLAMTSGIYEQYF. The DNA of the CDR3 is TGTGCCAGCAGCTTAGCGATGACTAGCGGAATATACGAGCAGTACTTC.

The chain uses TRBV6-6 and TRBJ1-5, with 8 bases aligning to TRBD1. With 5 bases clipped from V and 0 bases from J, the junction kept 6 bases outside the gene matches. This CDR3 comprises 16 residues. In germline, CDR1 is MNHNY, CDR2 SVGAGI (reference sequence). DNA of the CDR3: TGTGCCAGCAGTAGGAGACAGGGGCGTAGCAATCAGCCCCAGCATTTT. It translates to CASSRRQGRSNQPQHF.

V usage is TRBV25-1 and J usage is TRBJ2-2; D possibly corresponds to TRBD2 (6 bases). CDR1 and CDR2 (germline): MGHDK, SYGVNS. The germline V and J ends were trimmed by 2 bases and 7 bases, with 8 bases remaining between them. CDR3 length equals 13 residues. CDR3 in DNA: TGTGCCAGCAGTGAAACGGGGGACGGGGAGCTGTTTTTT. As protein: CASSETGDGELFF.

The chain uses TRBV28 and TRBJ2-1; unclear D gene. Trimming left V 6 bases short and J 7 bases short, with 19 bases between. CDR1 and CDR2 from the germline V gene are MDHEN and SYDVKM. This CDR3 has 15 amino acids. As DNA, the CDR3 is TGTGCCAGCAGCGCCTCCGGGTCAGTTGAGAATGAGCAGTTCTTC. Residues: CASSASGSVENEQFF.

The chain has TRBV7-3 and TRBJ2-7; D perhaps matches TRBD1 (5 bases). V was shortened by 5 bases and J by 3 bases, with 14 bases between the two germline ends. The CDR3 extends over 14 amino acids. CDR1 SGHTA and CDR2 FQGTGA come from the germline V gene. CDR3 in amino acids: CASSPTPDSYEQYF. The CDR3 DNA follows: TGTGCCAGCAGCCCCACCCCTGACAGCTACGAGCAGTACTTC.